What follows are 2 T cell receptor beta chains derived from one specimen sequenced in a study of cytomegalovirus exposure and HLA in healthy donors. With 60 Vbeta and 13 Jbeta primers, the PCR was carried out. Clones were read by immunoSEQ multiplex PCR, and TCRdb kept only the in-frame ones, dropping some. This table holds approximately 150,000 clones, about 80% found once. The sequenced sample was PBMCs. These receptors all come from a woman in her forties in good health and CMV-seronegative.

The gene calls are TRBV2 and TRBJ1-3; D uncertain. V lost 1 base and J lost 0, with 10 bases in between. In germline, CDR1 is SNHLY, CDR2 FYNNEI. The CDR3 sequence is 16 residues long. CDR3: CASSEVVPRSGNTIYF. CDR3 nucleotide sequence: TGTGCCAGCAGTGAAGTAGTACCCCGCTCTGGAAACACCATATATTTT.

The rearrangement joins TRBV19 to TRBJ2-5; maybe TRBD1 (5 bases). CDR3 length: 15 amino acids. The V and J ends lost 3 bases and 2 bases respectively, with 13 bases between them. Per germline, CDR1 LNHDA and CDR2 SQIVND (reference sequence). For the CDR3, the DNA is TGTGCCAGTAGTATGTTAACAGGATTACAAGAGACCCAGTACTTC. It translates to CASSMLTGLQETQYF. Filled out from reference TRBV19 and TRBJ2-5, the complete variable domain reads DGGITQSPKYLFRKEGQNVTLSCEQNLNHDAMYWYRQDPGQGLRLIYYSQIVNDFQKGDIAEGYSVSREKKESFPLTVTSAQKNPTAFYLCASSMLTGLQETQYFGPGTRLLVL.